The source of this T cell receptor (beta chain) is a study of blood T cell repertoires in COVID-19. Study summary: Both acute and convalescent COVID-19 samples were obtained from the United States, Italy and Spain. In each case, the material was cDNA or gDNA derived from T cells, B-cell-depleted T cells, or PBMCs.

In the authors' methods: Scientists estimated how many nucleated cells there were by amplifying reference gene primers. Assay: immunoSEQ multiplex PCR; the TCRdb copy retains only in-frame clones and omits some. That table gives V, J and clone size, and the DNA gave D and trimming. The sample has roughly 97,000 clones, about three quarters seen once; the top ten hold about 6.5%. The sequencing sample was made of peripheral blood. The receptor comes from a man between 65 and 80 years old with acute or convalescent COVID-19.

The CDR3 region is CSVEGREGTEAFF. The CDR3 nucleotides are TGCAGCGTTGAGGGCAGGGAGGGCACTGAAGCTTTCTTT. The chain recombines TRBV29-1 with TRBJ1-1, with D perhaps TRBD1 (5 bases). V dropped 3 bases and J dropped 4 bases, with 12 bases sitting between them. CDR1 SQVTM and CDR2 ANQGSEA come from the germline V gene. The CDR3 has 13 residues.